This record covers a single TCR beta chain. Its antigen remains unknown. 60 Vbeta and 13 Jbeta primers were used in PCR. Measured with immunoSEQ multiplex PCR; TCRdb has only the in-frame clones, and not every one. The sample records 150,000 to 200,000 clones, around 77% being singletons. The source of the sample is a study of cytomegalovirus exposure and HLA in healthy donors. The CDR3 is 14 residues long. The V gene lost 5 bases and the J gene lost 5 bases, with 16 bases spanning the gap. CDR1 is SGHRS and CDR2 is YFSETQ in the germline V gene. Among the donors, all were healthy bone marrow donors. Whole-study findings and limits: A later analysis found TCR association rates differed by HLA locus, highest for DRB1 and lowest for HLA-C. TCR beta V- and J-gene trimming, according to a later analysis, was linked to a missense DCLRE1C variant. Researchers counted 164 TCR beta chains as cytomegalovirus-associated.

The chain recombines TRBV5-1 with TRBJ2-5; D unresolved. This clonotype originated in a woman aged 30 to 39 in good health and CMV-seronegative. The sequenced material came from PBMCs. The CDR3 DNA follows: TGCGCCAGCAGGCTGGGCCTGTCAACGGAGACCCAGTACTTC. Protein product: CASRLGLSTETQYF.